These T cell receptor beta chains were read from a single sample in a study of T cell responses to AZD1222 COVID-19 vaccine. Here immunoSEQ multiplex PCR was the method, and the copy in TCRdb shows in-frame clones only, minus some. In the table there are about 130,000 clones, roughly 92% of which are singletons. The sample here was peripheral blood, taken on day 0 of AZD1222 vaccination. These receptors came from an adult in good health. Both conserved end residues are part of each CDR3. The D gene is left open where the match is weak. Clone size is given for some rows only: seen once, a few or many times, or a class if the clone is expanded.

clone_size: .
v_call: TRBV19
j_call: TRBJ2-5
d_call: TRBD2
cdr3_aa: CATNKRGAETQYF
cdr3_nt: TGTGCCACCAATAAGCGGGGGGCGGAGACCCAGTACTTC

clone_size: .
v_call: TRBV5-1
j_call: TRBJ1-2
d_call: TRBD1
cdr3_aa: CASSFYLQGNYGYTF
cdr3_nt: TGCGCCAGCAGCTTTTACCTACAGGGGAACTATGGCTACACCTTC

clone_size: once
v_call: TRBV4-2
j_call: TRBJ2-1
d_call: TRBD2
cdr3_aa: CASSQDYAGGGEQFF
cdr3_nt: TGTGCCAGCAGCCAAGATTATGCGGGGGGCGGTGAGCAGTTCTTC

clone_size: once
v_call: TRBV5-1
j_call: TRBJ2-1
d_call: TRBD1
cdr3_aa: CASSPGTVEQFF
cdr3_nt: TGCGCCAGCAGCCCGGGGACAGTTGAGCAGTTCTTC

clone_size: .
v_call: TRBV6-5
j_call: TRBJ2-3
d_call: .
cdr3_aa: CASSYFIDTQYF
cdr3_nt: TGTGCCAGCAGTTACTTTATAGATACGCAGTATTTT

clone_size: .
v_call: TRBV10-3
j_call: TRBJ1-1
d_call: .
cdr3_aa: CAIKLHRADTEAFF
cdr3_nt: TGTGCCATCAAGCTCCACAGGGCGGACACTGAAGCTTTCTTT

clone_size: .
v_call: TRBV15
j_call: TRBJ1-2
d_call: .
cdr3_aa: CATSLPTGGYGYTF
cdr3_nt: TGTGCCACCAGCCTACCGACGGGGGGATATGGCTACACCTTC

clone_size: once
v_call: TRBV5-1
j_call: TRBJ1-2
d_call: TRBD1
cdr3_aa: CASSDSGQDYGYTF
cdr3_nt: TGCGCCAGCAGCGACTCGGGACAGGACTATGGCTACACCTTC

clone_size: .
v_call: TRBV5-6
j_call: TRBJ1-2
d_call: .
cdr3_aa: CASSLTGTGHVYGYTF
cdr3_nt: TGTGCCAGCAGCTTGACAGGAACCGGGCATGTCTATGGCTACACCTTC

clone_size: once
v_call: TRBV19
j_call: TRBJ2-7
d_call: .
cdr3_aa: CASSDSYEQYF
cdr3_nt: TGTGCCAGTAGTGACAGCTACGAGCAGTACTTC

clone_size: .
v_call: TRBV3-1/TRBV3-2
j_call: TRBJ2-7
d_call: TRBD2
cdr3_aa: CASSQESGGSYEQYF
cdr3_nt: TGTGCCAGCAGCCAAGAGTCGGGGGGCTCCTACGAGCAGTACTTC

clone_size: .
v_call: TRBV3-1/TRBV3-2
j_call: TRBJ1-6
d_call: .
cdr3_aa: CASFPGGWSHNSPLHF
cdr3_nt: TGTGCCAGCTTCCCCGGAGGGTGGAGTCATAATTCACCCCTCCACTTT

clone_size: .
v_call: TRBV19
j_call: TRBJ2-2
d_call: .
cdr3_aa: CASSMWGGTNTGELFF
cdr3_nt: TGTGCCAGTAGTATGTGGGGCGGGACGAACACCGGGGAGCTGTTTTTT

clone_size: .
v_call: TRBV7-9
j_call: TRBJ1-2
d_call: .
cdr3_aa: CASSDYGYTF
cdr3_nt: TGTGCCAGCAGCGACTATGGCTACACCTTC

clone_size: .
v_call: TRBV19
j_call: TRBJ1-5
d_call: .
cdr3_aa: CASSPSFPRDSNQPQHF
cdr3_nt: TGTGCCAGTAGTCCTTCATTCCCGAGGGATAGCAATCAGCCCCAGCATTTT

clone_size: .
v_call: TRBV10-3
j_call: TRBJ1-1
d_call: .
cdr3_aa: CAISTRESTEAFF
cdr3_nt: TGTGCCATCAGTACCCGGGAATCCACTGAAGCTTTCTTT

clone_size: .
v_call: TRBV30
j_call: TRBJ1-4
d_call: .
cdr3_aa: CAWSGAGGNEKLFF
cdr3_nt: TGTGCCTGGAGTGGAGCCGGGGGAAATGAAAAACTGTTTTTT

clone_size: few
v_call: TRBV6-5
j_call: TRBJ1-1
d_call: .
cdr3_aa: CASSLRQENTEAFF
cdr3_nt: TGTGCCAGCAGTTTACGACAGGAGAACACTGAAGCTTTCTTT

clone_size: .
v_call: TRBV3-1/TRBV3-2
j_call: TRBJ1-2
d_call: .
cdr3_aa: CASTPTPGRYGYTF
cdr3_nt: TGTGCCAGCACTCCAACCCCAGGGCGGTATGGCTACACCTTC